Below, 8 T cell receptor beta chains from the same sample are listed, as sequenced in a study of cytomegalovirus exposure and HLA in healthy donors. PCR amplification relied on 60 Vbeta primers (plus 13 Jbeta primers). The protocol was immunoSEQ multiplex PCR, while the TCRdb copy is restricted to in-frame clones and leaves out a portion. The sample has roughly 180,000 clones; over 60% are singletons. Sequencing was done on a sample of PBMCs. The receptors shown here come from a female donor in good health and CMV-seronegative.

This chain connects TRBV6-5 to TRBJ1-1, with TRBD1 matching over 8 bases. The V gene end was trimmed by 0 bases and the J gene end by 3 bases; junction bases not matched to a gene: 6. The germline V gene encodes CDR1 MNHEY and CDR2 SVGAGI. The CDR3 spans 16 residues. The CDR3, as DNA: TGTGCCAGCAGTTACTCGACAGGGGAGGAGGACACTGAAGCTTTCTTT. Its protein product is CASSYSTGEEDTEAFF.

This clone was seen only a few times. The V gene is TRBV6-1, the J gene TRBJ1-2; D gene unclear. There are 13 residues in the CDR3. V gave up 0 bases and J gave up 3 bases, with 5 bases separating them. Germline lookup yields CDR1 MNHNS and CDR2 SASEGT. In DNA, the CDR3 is TGTGCCAGCAGTGAAGCGGCCTACTATGGCTACACCTTC. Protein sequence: CASSEAAYYGYTF.

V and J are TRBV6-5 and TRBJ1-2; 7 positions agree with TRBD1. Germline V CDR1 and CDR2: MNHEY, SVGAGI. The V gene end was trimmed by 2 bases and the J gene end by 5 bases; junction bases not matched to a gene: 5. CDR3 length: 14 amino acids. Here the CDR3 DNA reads TGTGCCAGCAGTTACGTCAACAGGGGATATGGCTACACCTTC. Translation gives CASSYVNRGYGYTF.

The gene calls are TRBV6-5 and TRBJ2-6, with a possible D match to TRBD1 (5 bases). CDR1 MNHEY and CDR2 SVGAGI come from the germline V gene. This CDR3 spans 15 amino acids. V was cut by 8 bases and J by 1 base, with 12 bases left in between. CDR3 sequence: CASGLQESGANVLTF. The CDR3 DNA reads TGTGCCAGCGGCCTACAGGAGTCTGGGGCCAACGTCCTGACTTTC.

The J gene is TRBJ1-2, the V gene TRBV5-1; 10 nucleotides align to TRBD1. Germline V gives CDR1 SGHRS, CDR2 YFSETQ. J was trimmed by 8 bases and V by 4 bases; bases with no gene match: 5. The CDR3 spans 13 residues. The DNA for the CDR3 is TGCGCCAGCAGCGGGACAGGGGAGGGCGGCTACACCTTC. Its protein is CASSGTGEGGYTF.

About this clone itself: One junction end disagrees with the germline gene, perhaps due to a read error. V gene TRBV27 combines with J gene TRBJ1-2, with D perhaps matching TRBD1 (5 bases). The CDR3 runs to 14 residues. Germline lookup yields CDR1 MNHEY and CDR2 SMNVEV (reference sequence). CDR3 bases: TGTGCCAGCAGTTTATCGAACAGGATCTATGGCTACGCCTTC. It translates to CASSLSNRIYGYAF.

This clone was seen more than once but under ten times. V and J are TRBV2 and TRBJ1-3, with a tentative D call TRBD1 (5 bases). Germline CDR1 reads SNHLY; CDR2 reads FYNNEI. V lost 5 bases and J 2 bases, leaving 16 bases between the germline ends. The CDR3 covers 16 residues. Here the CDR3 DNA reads TGTGCCAGCAGTCAAGTACGCGGGGCTCCTGGAAACACCATATATTTT. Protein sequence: CASSQVRGAPGNTIYF.

This CDR3 is CASSILAGGPGETQYF. The CDR3 coding sequence is TGTGCCAGTAGTATCCTAGCGGGAGGGCCGGGAGAGACCCAGTACTTC. The rearrangement joins TRBV19 to TRBJ2-5; TRBD2 aligns across 12 bases. The V gene's germline CDR1 is LNHDA and CDR2 SQIVND (reference sequence). After removal of 3 bases from V and 4 bases from J, the junction contained 6 bases not matched to a gene. This CDR3 region has 16 residues. Combining the CDR3 with reference TRBV19 and TRBJ2-5 gives the whole variable domain DGGITQSPKYLFRKEGQNVTLSCEQNLNHDAMYWYRQDPGQGLRLIYYSQIVNDFQKGDIAEGYSVSREKKESFPLTVTSAQKNPTAFYLCASSILAGGPGETQYFGPGTRLLVL.